These 10 T cell receptor beta chains came from one sample sequenced in a study of blood T cell repertoires in COVID-19. Here immunoSEQ multiplex PCR was the method, and the copy in TCRdb shows in-frame clones only, minus some. The table has 150,000 to 200,000 clones, roughly 88% seen once. The sample comprised PBMCs or T cells enriched from blood (not recorded which). The receptors originated from a woman aged 60-70 years who had recovered from COVID-19.

The chain has TRBV30 and TRBJ1-2; weak D call: TRBD1 (6 bases). The CDR3 loop spans 13 amino acids. Trimming pared 2 bases from V and 8 bases from J, leaving 15 bases between. Germline-derived CDR1 and CDR2 are GTSNPN and SVGIG (reference sequence). The CDR3 is CAWSRDRPRGYTF. The CDR3 coding sequence is TGTGCCTGGAGTCGCGACAGGCCGAGGGGCTACACCTTC.

The chain uses TRBV7-2 and TRBJ1-2; D is ambiguous. Germline V gene data show CDR1 as SGHTA and CDR2 as FQGNSA. Trimming took 0 bases from V and 4 from J, leaving 6 bases between them. This CDR3 contains 13 residues. CDR3 region: CASSLAGSYGYTF. Here the CDR3 DNA reads TGTGCCAGCAGCTTAGCAGGGAGCTATGGCTACACCTTC. Full variable domain (remainder filled in from reference TRBV7-2 and TRBJ1-2): GAGVSQSPSNKVTEKGKDVELRCDPISGHTALYWYRQSLGQGLEFLIYFQGNSAPDKSGLPSDRFSAERTGGSVSTLTIQRTQQEDSAVYLCASSLAGSYGYTFGSGTRLTVV.

This clone was detected only once. The chain combines TRBV19 with TRBJ2-7, with D possibly matching TRBD1 (6 bases). The CDR3 contains 14 residues. The germline CDR1 and CDR2 sequences are LNHDA and SQIVND (reference sequence). Trimming took off 6 bases at V and 1 base at J, with 13 bases between the two ends. Here the CDR3 reads CASRRQEDSYEQYF. CDR3 DNA sequence: TGTGCCAGTAGGCGACAGGAGGATTCCTACGAGCAGTACTTC.

This chain uses TRBV28 with TRBJ2-7; 7 bases match TRBD1. Germline V gives CDR1 MDHEN, CDR2 SYDVKM. The CDR3 is 14 residues long. Trimming took 7 bases from V and 2 from J; bases not matched to a gene: 8. The CDR3 here is CASNPGGRPYEQYF. The CDR3 DNA reads TGTGCCAGCAACCCAGGGGGAAGGCCCTACGAGCAGTACTTC.

The chain combines TRBV12-3 or TRBV12-4 with TRBJ1-2, with 7 bases lining up with TRBD1. Losses at the gene ends were 7 bases for V and 4 bases for J; bases not matched to a gene: 6. The CDR3 is made up of 13 amino acids. The CDR3 bases are TGTGCCAGCACTTCGACAGGGCTCTATGGCTACACCTTC. Amino acids: CASTSTGLYGYTF.

V and J are TRBV10-3 and TRBJ2-5; 8 bases line up with TRBD2. The J segment lost 1 base and the V segment lost 2 bases, leaving 0 bases of the junction unmatched. This CDR3 region has 14 residues. CDR1 is ENHRY and CDR2 is SYGVKD in the germline V gene. The chain's CDR3 is CAISEAGGQETQYF. In DNA, the CDR3 is TGTGCCATCAGTGAGGCGGGGGGCCAAGAGACCCAGTACTTC.

The chain joins TRBV3-1 (or the pseudogene TRBV3-2) to TRBJ1-4, with a tentative D call TRBD1 (6 bases). The germline CDR1 and CDR2 sequences are LGHDT and YNNKEL (reference sequence). CDR3 size: 15 residues. V dropped 4 bases and J dropped 4 bases, with 13 bases sitting between them. The CDR3 DNA reads TGTGCCAGCAGCCCTTCAGGGGCGGTTAATGAAAAACTGTTTTTT. The encoded protein is CASSPSGAVNEKLFF.

This chain connects TRBV10-2 to TRBJ2-3; 13 nucleotides agree with TRBD2. There are 15 residues in the CDR3. Germline CDR1 reads WSHSY; CDR2 reads SAAADI. V shed 6 bases and J 2 bases; nucleotides not matched to a gene: 2. The CDR3 nucleotides are TGCGCCAGCAGGGGGACTAGCGGGACCACAGATACGCAGTATTTT. It encodes CASRGTSGTTDTQYF.

The rearrangement uses TRBV7-3 and TRBJ2-1; tentatively, D is TRBD2 (6 bases). The germline CDR1 and CDR2 sequences are SGHTA and FQGTGA. This CDR3 is built from 15 residues. Trimming pared 1 base from V and 8 bases from J, leaving 15 bases between. CDR3 protein: CASSLSGGWFDEQFF. As DNA, the CDR3 is TGTGCCAGCAGCTTAAGTGGGGGGTGGTTCGATGAGCAGTTCTTC.

The V and J genes are TRBV5-1 and TRBJ2-7, with a weak D call TRBD2 (5 bases). Deletions cut 0 bases from V and 2 bases from J, with 9 bases between. The germline V gene encodes CDR1 SGHRS and CDR2 YFSETQ. This CDR3 contains 14 residues. CDR3 sequence: CASSLVGRTYEQYF. As DNA, the CDR3 is TGCGCCAGCAGCTTGGTTGGGAGAACCTACGAGCAGTACTTC.